These 15 T cell receptor beta chains were sequenced from one sample in a study of beta chain features in type 1 diabetes. All of the isolated RNA was reverse transcribed, so expressed TCRB transcripts were sequenced. Measured with immunoSEQ multiplex PCR; TCRdb has only the in-frame clones, and not every one. The sample carries fewer than 350,000 clones, 7.5% to 9.5% recorded once. Sample: central memory CD4+ T cells from blood. The receptors shown here come from a woman aged 18 to 35 in good health.

The sample holds a few counts of this clone. This chain joins TRBV27 and TRBJ2-3; a weak D match, TRBD1 (5 bases). Germline values: CDR1 MNHEY, CDR2 SMNVEV (reference sequence). The CDR3 runs 14 residues. The V end lost 3 bases, the J end lost 2 bases, and 9 bases lay between the germline ends. DNA for the CDR3: TGTGCCAGCAGTTTCGACAGACTCACAGATACGCAGTATTTT. Amino acid sequence: CASSFDRLTDTQYF.

This clone was seen a few times. The CDR3 coding sequence is TGCGCCAGCAGCTTCCAGGGTACGATCGAGCAGTACTTC. This sequence encodes CASSFQGTIEQYF. The rearrangement links TRBV5-1 to TRBJ2-7; a weak D match, TRBD1 (5 bases). Germline CDR1 is SGHRS and CDR2 is YFSETQ. CDR3 length: 13 residues. V lost 2 bases to trimming and J lost 6 bases, with 12 bases between them.

In the case of this clone: The sample has other DNA sequences that encode this CDR3 too. The chain has TRBV7-2 and TRBJ2-5; D is undetermined. CDR1 is SGHTA and CDR2 is FQGNSA in the germline V gene. The CDR3 has 13 residues. Deletions cut 2 bases from V and 2 bases from J, with 6 bases between. The chain's CDR3 is CASSLRVQETQYF. CDR3 sequence (DNA): TGTGCCAGCAGCTTACGGGTACAAGAGACCCAGTACTTC.

This rearrangement joins TRBV5-1 to TRBJ2-2; no clear D. Trimming took 3 bases from V and 6 from J, leaving 15 bases between them. CDR3 length equals 15 residues. Germline CDR1 SGHRS, CDR2 YFSETQ. CDR3 loop: CASSSGLGFAGELFF. CDR3 in DNA: TGCGCCAGCAGCTCCGGTCTAGGGTTCGCCGGGGAGCTGTTTTTT.

This clone was observed a few times. V is TRBV29-1 and J is TRBJ2-7; D gene ambiguous. The CDR3 is 11 residues long. Germline V lookup: CDR1 SQVTM, CDR2 ANQGSEA. Deletions cut 4 bases from V and 5 bases from J, with 9 bases between. The DNA for the CDR3 is TGCAGCGTTGGCCATAGTGACGAGCAGTACTTC. Translating gives CSVGHSDEQYF.

The CDR3 here is CASSVDRGVYNEQFF. As DNA, the CDR3 is TGTGCCAGCAGTGTCGACAGGGGAGTTTACAATGAGCAGTTCTTC. V gene TRBV25-1 combines with J gene TRBJ2-1; 8 nucleotides line up with TRBD1. The CDR3 runs 15 residues. The germline V gene encodes CDR1 MGHDK and CDR2 SYGVNS. Losses at the gene ends were 4 bases for V and 4 bases for J; bases not matched to a gene: 6.

The rearrangement uses TRBV7-2 and TRBJ2-3; the match to TRBD2 covers 12 bases. The germline gives CDR1 SGHTA, CDR2 FQGNSA. The CDR3 length is 16 residues. Losses at the gene ends were 5 bases for V and 5 bases for J; bases not matched to a gene: 8. Written as DNA, the CDR3 is TGTGCCAGCAGCCGCACTAGCGGGGGGTACATAGATACGCAGTATTTT. Amino acid sequence: CASSRTSGGYIDTQYF.

This clone has ten or more counts. This chain uses TRBV7-3 with TRBJ2-6; weak D call: TRBD2 (5 bases). Germline CDR1 and CDR2: SGHTA and FQGTGA. The CDR3 has 15 amino acids. Between the trimmed V and J ends, which lost 8 bases and 0 bases, there was a span of 11 bases. The DNA of the CDR3 is TGTGCCAGCTCGAACGGAGGCTCTGGGGCCAACGTCCTGACTTTC. Amino acids: CASSNGGSGANVLTF.

V usage is TRBV5-6 and J usage is TRBJ2-3; TRBD1 matches at 7 bases. The CDR3 sequence is 15 residues long. J lost 1 base, V lost 1 base, and 3 bases had no gene match. The germline V gene has CDR1 SGHDT and CDR2 YYEEEE. In nucleotides, the CDR3 is TGTGCCAGCAGCTTGTCAGGGGGTGGCACAGATACGCAGTATTTT. Its protein product is CASSLSGGGTDTQYF.

This clone was picked up a small number of times. This rearrangement joins TRBV9 to TRBJ2-5; D is undetermined. There are 9 residues in the CDR3. Germline CDR1 SGDLS, CDR2 YYNGEE. Deletions cut 6 bases from V and 7 bases from J, with 4 bases between. The CDR3 nucleotides read TGTGCCAGCAAGGGGACCCAGTACTTC. It is translated as CASKGTQYF.

This sequence joins TRBV2 and TRBJ1-5; TRBD1 might be the D (6 bases). The length of the CDR3 is 14 residues. V lost 8 bases and J 1 base, leaving 12 bases between the germline ends. Germline-derived CDR1 and CDR2 are SNHLY and FYNNEI. CDR3 sequence reads: CASGGGTSNQPQHF. In DNA form, the CDR3 reads TGTGCCAGCGGGGGCGGGACAAGCAATCAGCCCCAGCATTTT.

As to this clone: The germline gene is not matched at one end of the junction; a read error may be the cause. The CDR3, as DNA: TGCGCCAGCAGCCAAGAACGAGGGGAATCTGAGACCCAGTACTTC. Its translation is CASSQERGESETQYF. The chain is built from TRBV7-2 and TRBJ2-5; D could derive from TRBD1 or TRBD2 (5 bases each). Germline CDR1 reads SGHTA; CDR2 reads FQGNSA. This CDR3 has 15 amino acids.

This clone came up a few times. This chain uses TRBV6-6 with TRBJ1-4; D is unclear. The CDR3 is 12 amino acids. CDR1 is MNHNY, CDR2 SVGAGI, per germline (reference sequence). CDR3 in DNA: TGTGCGACCAATTCGCAGTCCGAAAAACTGTTTTTT. This translates into CATNSQSEKLFF.

This clone has a handful of counts. This rearrangement joins TRBV7-8 to TRBJ2-3; 12 bases are shared with TRBD1. The CDR3 is 17 residues long. After removal of 2 bases from V and 5 bases from J, the junction contained 8 bases not matched to a gene. From germline, CDR1 is SGHVS and CDR2 FQNEAQ. The CDR3 region has the DNA TGTGCCAGCAGCTTAAGGCGGGACAGGGGGCGCCTAGATACGCAGTATTTT. Protein sequence: CASSLRRDRGRLDTQYF.

The V and J genes are TRBV27 and TRBJ1-2; TRBD1 is a possible D gene (6 bases). Germline CDR1 and CDR2: MNHEY and SMNVEV (reference sequence). Trimming removed 3 bases from V and 4 bases from J, with 9 bases in between. The CDR3 runs 13 residues. CDR3 loop: CASSFGGAYGYTF. DNA of the CDR3: TGTGCCAGCAGTTTCGGGGGGGCCTATGGCTACACCTTC.